This T cell receptor beta chain emerged from a study of blood T cell repertoires in COVID-19. Study overall: The study drew acute and convalescent COVID-19 samples from the United States, Italy and Spain. PBMCs, B-cell-depleted T cells, or T cells provided the cDNA or gDNA that made up the material.

Study processing details: Reference gene primer amplification yielded estimated nucleated cell counts. Profiled with immunoSEQ multiplex PCR; TCRdb holds only in-frame clones, not every one. Clone size and V and J calls were adopted from that table, with D and trimming inferred from the DNA. The sample lists about 69,000 clones; about nine tenths were seen once. Germline V gene data show CDR1 as LGHNA and CDR2 as YSLEER. V was shortened by 0 bases and J by 4 bases, with 12 bases between the two germline ends. The CDR3 has 15 amino acids. The chain has TRBV4-3 and TRBJ1-1, with D perhaps TRBD1 (5 bases). Sequencing was done on a sample of peripheral blood. This clonotype originated in a woman younger than 30 with acute or convalescent COVID-19. This chain's CDR3 is CASSQDPRRGTEAFF. In DNA form, the CDR3 reads TGCGCCAGCAGCCAAGACCCAAGGAGGGGCACTGAAGCTTTCTTT.